This T cell receptor beta chain is drawn from a study of HIV-infected children after antiretroviral therapy interruption. RNA-based 3' RACE libraries used unique molecular identifiers. TCRdb re-analysed the 3' RACE reads in MiXCR, keeping a single row per CDR3 protein. The sample includes over 15,000 distinct CDR3 sequences, 3% to 4% of them seen just once. Treatment reported: PENTA 11 planned treatment interruption arm or continuous ART arm. The V and J ends lost 0 bases and 0 bases respectively, with 25 bases between them. The CDR3 is 21 amino acids. Germline V lookup: CDR1 MNHEY, CDR2 SVGAGI. The clonotype originates from a child under 18 with HIV. The source was CD45RA+ CD4+ T cells from PBMCs, collected from a donor given antiretroviral therapy, either interrupted or continuous. Subset meaning: naive CD4+ CD45RA+ CD45RO- T cells. The rearrangement links TRBV6-5 to TRBJ2-3, with D possibly being TRBD1 (6 bases). The CDR3 region is CASSYSALGWGPPPSTDTQYF. In DNA, the CDR3 is TGTGCCAGCAGTTACTCGGCCTTAGGTTGGGGGCCCCCGCCTAGCACAGATACGCAGTATTTT.